The 7 T cell receptor beta chains below come from one sample, sequenced in a study of shared clonotypes between healthy human individuals. The table came from immunoSEQ multiplex PCR; TCRdb's copy has only in-frame clones and leaves some out. This table holds 2 million to 2.5 million clones, more than 90% found once. Sequences were obtained from naive CD4+ T cells sorted from blood. Regarding subset: CD45RA+ positively selected. Receptors originate from a young man in good health.

This chain joins TRBV5-1 and TRBJ2-5; D call uncertain. The germline CDR1 and CDR2 sequences are SGHRS and YFSETQ. V gave up 3 bases and J gave up 1 base, with 13 bases separating them. The CDR3 runs to 15 residues. The CDR3: CASSSIGQPQETQYF. The CDR3 DNA follows: TGCGCCAGCAGCTCAATAGGGCAGCCCCAAGAGACCCAGTACTTC.

The V call is TRBV7-2, the J call TRBJ2-5, with 10 nucleotides matching TRBD2. The CDR3 consists of 15 residues. With 6 bases clipped from V and 4 bases from J, the junction kept 8 bases outside the gene matches. Germline CDR1 and CDR2: SGHTA and FQGNSA. In nucleotides, the CDR3 is TGTGCCAGCAGTCCCAGCGGGGGGGTCAGAGAGACCCAGTACTTC. It codes for CASSPSGGVRETQYF.

The gene calls are TRBV6-6 and TRBJ2-4; D may be TRBD1 (6 bases). This CDR3 is 16 amino acids long. V lost 7 bases to trimming and J lost 0 bases, with 16 bases between them. Germline CDR1 MNHNY, CDR2 SVGAGI (reference sequence). As DNA, the CDR3 is TGTGCCAGCACCTCCGAGGGGGTGATAGCCAAAAACATTCAGTACTTC. Encoded protein: CASTSEGVIAKNIQYF.

V gene TRBV6-1 combines with J gene TRBJ1-4, with D hard to call. Germline V CDR1 and CDR2: MNHNS, SASEGT. The CDR3 loop spans 14 amino acids. Trimming left V 4 bases short and J 13 bases short, with 19 bases between. The CDR3 loop is CASSVDPGPFVLFF. CDR3 in DNA: TGTGCCAGCAGTGTGGATCCCGGCCCGTTCGTACTGTTTTTT.

Only one count was recorded for this clone. Additional DNA sequences in this sample encode the identical CDR3. The V gene is TRBV30, the J gene TRBJ1-2; D remains ambiguous. CDR1 and CDR2 (germline): GTSNPN, SVGIG (reference sequence). V lost 0 bases and J lost 2, with 7 bases in between. The CDR3 covers 13 residues. Written as DNA, the CDR3 is TGTGCCTGGAGTGTTTGGGAAAACTATGGCTACACCTTC. As protein: CAWSVWENYGYTF.

The gene calls are TRBV5-1 and TRBJ1-1; 10 bases agree with TRBD1. V dropped 3 bases and J dropped 3; count of bases not matched to a gene: 5. Germline V gives CDR1 SGHRS, CDR2 YFSETQ. This CDR3 region has 15 residues. The CDR3 protein is CASSYRTGGHTEAFF. The CDR3, as DNA: TGCGCCAGCAGCTACCGGACAGGGGGGCACACTGAAGCTTTCTTT.

The CDR3 sequence is CASSLTPGVGEKLFF. CDR3 bases: TGTGCCAGCAGCTTAACGCCCGGGGTCGGTGAAAAACTGTTTTTT. The V and J genes are TRBV7-3 and TRBJ1-4; unclear D gene. V was trimmed by 0 bases and J by 7 bases, leaving 12 bases between them. In germline, CDR1 is SGHTA, CDR2 FQGTGA. This CDR3 has 15 amino acids.